The rows below give T cell receptor beta chains drawn from one sample of a study of cytomegalovirus exposure and HLA in healthy donors. Profiling relied on immunoSEQ multiplex PCR, and the TCRdb table lists in-frame clones only, not all of them. The table has some 180,000 clones, about 13% seen once. Sequences were obtained from PBMCs. These receptors all stem from a man aged 50-59 years in good health and CMV-seropositive. Both conserved end residues are part of each CDR3. The D gene is left open where the match is weak. The listing skips clone size in some rows; elsewhere it reads once, few, many or a size class.

>NA|TRBJ2-5|NA|TRBV10-2
CASSPGLRVGTQYF
TGCGCCAGCTCTCCGGGACTCCGGGTTGGGACCCAGTACTTC
>TRBD2|TRBJ2-3|few|TRBV6-5
CASRGGGASDTQYF
TGTGCCAGCAGGGGCGGGGGGGCCTCCGATACGCAGTATTTT
>TRBD1|TRBJ1-1|few|TRBV30
CAWSRDRVLLEAFF
TGTGCCTGGAGTCGAGACAGGGTCCTTCTCGAAGCTTTCTTT
>NA|TRBJ2-2|NA|TRBV5-4
CASRPWAGRTGELFF
TGTGCCAGTCGTCCCTGGGCCGGCCGAACCGGGGAGCTGTTTTTT
>TRBD2|TRBJ2-1|NA|TRBV19
CASSNRGGYNEQFF
TGTGCCAGTAGTAACCGGGGGGGTTACAATGAGCAGTTCTTC
>TRBD1|TRBJ1-1|NA|TRBV27
CASSHGTGAMNTEAFF
TGTGCCAGCAGTCACGGGACAGGGGCCATGAACACTGAAGCTTTCTTT
>TRBD1|TRBJ2-5|NA|TRBV5-4
CASSRKQGVRETQYF
TGTGCCAGCAGCCGGAAACAGGGGGTTCGAGAGACCCAGTACTTC
>TRBD1|TRBJ1-1|few|TRBV28
CASSTPGQGFSKAFF
TGTGCCAGCAGTACCCCGGGACAGGGATTCAGTAAAGCTTTCTTT
>TRBD1|TRBJ1-1|few|TRBV15
CATSQDRANTEAFF
TGTGCCACCAGCCAGGACAGGGCGAACACTGAAGCTTTCTTT
>TRBD1|TRBJ1-6|once|TRBV7-3
CASSLGTGESPLHF
TGTGCCAGCAGCCTGGGGACAGGAGAATCACCCCTCCACTTT
>TRBD2|TRBJ2-3|few|TRBV13
CASSRASGGVSTDTQYF
TGTGCCAGCAGCCGAGCTAGCGGGGGAGTGAGCACAGATACGCAGTATTTT
>NA|TRBJ2-1|NA|TRBV6-4
CASSTSVAATEQFF
NA
>NA|TRBJ1-1|NA|TRBV6-5
CASGGKVNTEAFF
TGTGCCAGCGGGGGCAAGGTGAACACTGAAGCTTTCTTT
>TRBD1|TRBJ2-7|few|TRBV7-2
CASSLRGQGLHEQYF
TGTGCCAGCAGCCTCCGGGGACAGGGACTCCACGAGCAGTACTTC
>TRBD1|TRBJ1-2|once|TRBV7-3
CASSPYGQGGIEGYTF
TGTGCCAGCAGCCCTTACGGACAGGGAGGAATAGAGGGCTACACCTTC
>NA|TRBJ1-1|NA|TRBV19
CASSSTGLNTEAFF
TGTGCCAGTAGTAGCACAGGGTTGAACACTGAAGCTTTCTTT
>NA|TRBJ2-1|few|TRBV20-1
CSARWPGQQFF
TGCAGTGCTAGATGGCCAGGGCAGCAGTTCTTC
>TRBD1|TRBJ1-5|few|TRBV6-1
CASSEGTGVWVYQPQHF
TGTGCCAGCAGTGAAGGGACAGGGGTTTGGGTTTATCAGCCCCAGCATTTT
>NA|TRBJ2-5|few|TRBV30
CAWTQYAGLQYF
TGTGCCTGGACCCAATACGCGGGACTTCAGTACTTC
>NA|TRBJ1-2|few|TRBV19
CASRDGGRIYGYTF
TGTGCCAGTAGAGATGGGGGGAGGATCTATGGCTACACCTTC
>NA|TRBJ2-2|NA|TRBV11-3
CASSLSGHTGELFF
TGTGCCAGCAGCTTATCAGGGCACACCGGGGAGCTGTTTTTT
>NA|TRBJ2-4|NA|TRBV6-4
CASSPLSLAKNIQYF
TGTGCCAGCAGTCCTTTGTCTCTAGCCAAAAACATTCAGTACTTC